The present entry profiles one T cell receptor beta chain with its context. This specimen comes from a study of long-term antiretroviral therapy in people with HIV. This CDR3 has 17 residues. V lost 0 bases to trimming and J lost 2 bases; unmatched junction nucleotides: 2. The germline V gene has CDR1 SGHNT and CDR2 YYREEE (reference sequence). Sequencing relied on immunoSEQ assay v3.0, run at survey level. Only in-frame clones appear in the TCRdb table, and some are missing; sequencing was by immunoSEQ multiplex PCR. The sample lists about 39,000 clones, about 86% occurring once. This specimen was unsorted PBMCs, taken just before starting antiretroviral therapy. This receptor was obtained from a young woman with HIV. The chain employs TRBV5-4 and TRBJ2-6, with 10 bases matching TRBD2. CDR3 nucleotides: TGTGCCAGCAGCTTGGCTAGCGGGAGTCCTGGGGCCAACGTCCTGACTTTC. It is translated as CASSLASGSPGANVLTF. Supplemented by reference TRBV5-4 and TRBJ2-6, the full variable domain reads ETGVTQSPTHLIKTRGQQVTLRCSSQSGHNTVSWYQQALGQGPQFIFQYYREEENGRGNFPPRFSGLQFPNYSSELNVNALELDDSALYLCASSLASGSPGANVLTFGAGSRLTVL.